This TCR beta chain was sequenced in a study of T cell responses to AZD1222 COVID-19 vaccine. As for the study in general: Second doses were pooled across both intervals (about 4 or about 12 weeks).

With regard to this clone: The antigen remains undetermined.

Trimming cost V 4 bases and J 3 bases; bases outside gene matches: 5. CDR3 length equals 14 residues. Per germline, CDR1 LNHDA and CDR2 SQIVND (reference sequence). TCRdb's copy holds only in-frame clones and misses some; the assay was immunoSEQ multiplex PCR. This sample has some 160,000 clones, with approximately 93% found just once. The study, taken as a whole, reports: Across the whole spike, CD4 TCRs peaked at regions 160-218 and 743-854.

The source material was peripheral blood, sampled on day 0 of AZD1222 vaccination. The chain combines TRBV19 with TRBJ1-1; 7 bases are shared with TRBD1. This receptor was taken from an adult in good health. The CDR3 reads CASSTNRGDTEAFF. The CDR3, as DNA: TGTGCCAGTAGTACTAACAGGGGAGACACTGAAGCTTTCTTT.